The 25 T cell receptor beta chains presented below share a single source sample, sequenced in a study of T cell repertoires in cytomegalovirus infection. One entry per CDR3 protein results from TCRdb running MiXCR on the reads. Of roughly 730,000 distinct CDR3 sequences in the sample, 30% to 40% were seen once. Their antigen targets remain unknown. The sequencing used cultured PBMCs, collected from culture after CMV antigen stimulation. All receptors come from a human donor in good health (CMV status not recorded). Some clones in this sample may be carry-over from other donors' samples.

The chain is built from TRBV18 and TRBJ1-1; TRBD1 is a possible D gene (6 bases). The CDR3 loop spans 14 amino acids. Deletions cut 5 bases from V and 5 bases from J, with 15 bases between. CDR1 is KGHSH and CDR2 is LQKENI in the germline V gene. The CDR3 loop reads CASSFRGGETEAFF. The CDR3 DNA reads TGTGCCAGCTCATTCAGGGGTGGAGAAACTGAAGCTTTCTTT. Filled out from reference TRBV18 and TRBJ1-1, the complete variable domain reads NAGVMQNPRHLVRRRGQEARLRCSPMKGHSHVYWYRQLPEEGLKFMVYLQKENIIDESGMPKERFSAEFPKEGPSILRIQQVVRGDSAAYFCASSFRGGETEAFFGQGTRLTVV.

The rearrangement links TRBV20-1 to TRBJ1-3; D call uncertain. The CDR3 covers 13 residues. Per germline, CDR1 DFQATT and CDR2 SNEGSKA (reference sequence). Between the trimmed V and J ends, which lost 2 bases and 7 bases, there was a span of 12 bases. Here the CDR3 DNA reads TGCAGTGCTAGATTCTCCCCGTACAACACCATATATTTT. It yields the protein CSARFSPYNTIYF.

In this sample, this clonotype turned up a few times. This chain links TRBV5-4 with TRBJ2-1, with 14 bases identical to TRBD2. From germline, CDR1 is SGHNT and CDR2 YYREEE (reference sequence). The CDR3 totals 14 residues. V gave up 5 bases and J gave up 9 bases; unmatched junction bases: 4. The CDR3 bases are TGTGCCAGCAGGTCGGGACTAGCGGGGGTTGAGCAGTTCTTC. Protein: CASRSGLAGVEQFF.

CDR3 sequence: CASERDLSGYNEQFF. CDR3 nucleotides: TGTGCCAGCGAGCGCGACTTATCAGGGTACAATGAGCAGTTCTTC. V is TRBV2 and J is TRBJ2-1, with D tentatively TRBD1 (5 bases). From germline, CDR1 is SNHLY and CDR2 FYNNEI. Trimming pared 8 bases from V and 4 bases from J, leaving 18 bases between. The CDR3 is 15 amino acids.

The chain couples TRBV12-3 or TRBV12-4 to TRBJ1-1, with TRBD1 matching 7 bases. The CDR3 length is 16 residues. V gave up 3 bases and J gave up 5 bases; unmatched junction bases: 12. Here the CDR3 DNA reads TGTGCCAGCAGTTTGTTTGGAGGGGGCTTAGGAACTGAAGCTTTCTTT. Translating gives CASSLFGGGLGTEAFF.

The chain recombines TRBV7-2 with TRBJ2-3; no firm D call. The CDR3 totals 14 residues. Trimming stripped 3 bases from V and 1 base from J, with 8 bases between. The germline CDR1 and CDR2 sequences are SGHTA and FQGNSA. This CDR3 is CASSFLVCTDTQYF. CDR3 coding DNA: TGTGCCAGCAGCTTCTTAGTGTGCACAGATACGCAGTATTTT.

This clonotype showed up just a few times. The V gene is TRBV12-3 or TRBV12-4, the J gene TRBJ1-4, with 7 bases lining up with TRBD1. The CDR3 is 15 residues long. Unmatched junction bases numbered 7, after V lost 3 bases and J lost 6 bases. The CDR3 sequence is CASSFDRVLDEKLFF. The CDR3 nucleotides read TGTGCCAGCAGTTTTGACAGGGTTTTGGATGAAAAACTGTTTTTT.

This clonotype was recorded at least ten times. The chain employs TRBV7-9 and TRBJ2-7; 8 bases match TRBD1. Trimming cost V 1 base and J 0 bases; bases outside gene matches: 11. The germline V gene encodes CDR1 SEHNR and CDR2 FQNEAQ (reference sequence). This CDR3 comprises 18 residues. The CDR3 here is CASSLVGQGPYDSYEQYF. The CDR3 coding sequence is TGTGCCAGCAGCTTAGTTGGACAGGGCCCTTACGACTCCTACGAGCAGTACTTC.

The gene calls are TRBV7-2 and TRBJ2-1, with D perhaps assigned TRBD1 or TRBD2 (5 bases each). The CDR3 contains 16 residues. The germline V gene encodes CDR1 SGHTA and CDR2 FQGNSA. V was shortened by 0 bases and J by 8 bases, with 17 bases between the two germline ends. The CDR3 DNA is TGTGCCAGCAGCTTAGCCGGGGCGCCTGAAATATATGAGCAGTTCTTC. Translating it yields CASSLAGAPEIYEQFF.

The table lists this clonotype with many counts. The gene calls are TRBV7-6 and TRBJ1-2; D perhaps matches TRBD1 (5 bases). From germline, CDR1 is SGHVS and CDR2 FNYEAQ. V was trimmed by 5 bases and J by 4 bases, leaving 14 bases between them. CDR3 length equals 14 residues. In DNA, the CDR3 is TGTGCCAGCAGCCGACTAGAGAGGGGCTATGGCTACACCTTC. Residues: CASSRLERGYGYTF.

The chain links TRBV7-6 to TRBJ2-7, with D perhaps being TRBD1 or TRBD2 (6 bases each). The CDR3 extends over 16 amino acids. Germline values: CDR1 SGHVS, CDR2 FNYEAQ. V was clipped by 5 bases and J by 0 bases, with 17 bases between them. The CDR3 region is CASSPDGGGTSYEQYF. CDR3 nucleotide sequence: TGTGCCAGCAGCCCAGACGGGGGCGGCACCTCCTACGAGCAGTACTTC.

The genes are TRBV29-1 and TRBJ1-1, with 8 bases that match TRBD1. The germline V gene has CDR1 SQVTM and CDR2 ANQGSEA. CDR3 length equals 15 residues. The junction had 13 bases not matched to a gene; V was cut back by 3 bases and J by 7 bases. CDR3 loop: CSVEGTGSSMNEAFF. In nucleotides, the CDR3 is TGCAGCGTTGAGGGGACAGGATCCTCTATGAATGAAGCTTTCTTT.

This clonotype was counted many times. This chain links TRBV7-2 with TRBJ2-7; D perhaps matches TRBD1 (6 bases). The CDR3 is 17 amino acids. The germline V and J ends were trimmed by 6 bases and 4 bases, with 25 bases remaining between them. Germline values: CDR1 SGHTA, CDR2 FQGNSA. DNA of the CDR3: TGTGCCAGCAGTACCCCAACAGGGCCCCGGGGATCATACGAGCAGTACTTC. This codes for CASSTPTGPRGSYEQYF.

V and J are TRBV7-2 and TRBJ2-3, with D hard to call. The germline V and J ends were trimmed by 5 bases and 5 bases, with 14 bases remaining between them. The CDR3 covers 14 residues. Looked up from germline, CDR1 is SGHTA and CDR2 is FQGNSA. The CDR3 DNA reads TGTGCCAGCAGCCTAAACAGCGTCGGAGATACGCAGTATTTT. It codes for CASSLNSVGDTQYF. Looking up the rest from reference TRBV7-2 and TRBJ2-3 gives the full variable domain: GAGVSQSPSNKVTEKGKDVELRCDPISGHTALYWYRQSLGQGLEFLIYFQGNSAPDKSGLPSDRFSAERTGGSVSTLTIQRTQQEDSAVYLCASSLNSVGDTQYFGPGTRLTVL.

This clonotype was picked up a small number of times. The chain recombines TRBV7-2 with TRBJ2-5, with 7 nucleotides matching TRBD2. V gave up 5 bases and J gave up 7 bases; unmatched junction bases: 10. The CDR3 extends over 14 amino acids. Germline V gene data show CDR1 as SGHTA and CDR2 as FQGNSA. The CDR3 nucleotides are TGTGCCAGCAGCCCGAGGATATCGGGAGGGACCCAGTACTTC. It yields the protein CASSPRISGGTQYF.

This clonotype has a handful of counts. CDR3 in amino acids: CASASFAGTSYEQYF. The CDR3 DNA sequence: TGTGCCAGCGCCTCTTTTGCGGGGACCTCCTACGAGCAGTACTTC. This rearrangement joins TRBV7-6 to TRBJ2-7, with D possibly being TRBD2 (6 bases). This CDR3 spans 15 amino acids. The V end lost 8 bases, the J end lost 0 bases, and 17 bases lay between the germline ends. Looked up from germline, CDR1 is SGHVS and CDR2 is FNYEAQ.

The chain has TRBV12-3 or TRBV12-4 and TRBJ2-7; D remains ambiguous. The germline V and J ends were trimmed by 5 bases and 0 bases, with 14 bases remaining between them. The length of the CDR3 is 15 residues. The CDR3: CASSPTKFISYEQYF. The CDR3 DNA reads as TGTGCCAGCAGTCCTACCAAGTTCATCTCCTACGAGCAGTACTTC.

This clonotype appeared a few times. The chain carries TRBV11-2 and TRBJ1-2; weak D call: TRBD1 (5 bases). Trimming stripped 3 bases from V and 1 base from J, with 15 bases between. This CDR3 is 16 amino acids long. In germline, CDR1 is SGHAT, CDR2 FQNNGV. This chain's CDR3 is CASSFFSGPNNYGYTF. The DNA of the CDR3 is TGTGCCAGCAGCTTCTTCTCGGGGCCCAATAACTATGGCTACACCTTC.

In this sample, this clonotype turned up a few times. This chain uses TRBV25-1 with TRBJ1-1; weak D call: TRBD1 (5 bases). The V and J ends lost 4 bases and 0 bases respectively, with 15 bases between them. CDR1 and CDR2 from the germline V gene are MGHDK and SYGVNS. The CDR3 is 16 residues long. The CDR3 DNA is TGTGCCAGCAGTGCGAGAGTAAGGGGCATGAACACTGAAGCTTTCTTT. Its translation is CASSARVRGMNTEAFF.

CDR3 nucleotides: TGTGCCAGCAGCCGGTCTTGGGCCGGGGAGCTGTTTTTT. Translated: CASSRSWAGELFF. The chain couples TRBV7-6 to TRBJ2-2; D gene ambiguous. CDR1 and CDR2 from the germline V gene are SGHVS and FNYEAQ. V was pared by 5 bases and J by 6 bases, with 10 bases between. CDR3 length: 13 amino acids.

This clonotype was observed a handful of times. This chain joins TRBV4-1 and TRBJ1-2; 9 bases map to TRBD1. With 5 bases clipped from V and 9 bases from J, the junction kept 7 bases outside the gene matches. Germline V gene lookup returns CDR1 MGHRA and CDR2 YSYEKL. The CDR3 sequence is 13 residues long. CDR3 residues: CASSGRDRVCYTF. CDR3 sequence (DNA): TGCGCCAGCAGCGGCCGGGACAGGGTGTGCTACACCTTC.

The V call is TRBV27, the J call TRBJ2-3; D remains unclear. With 7 bases removed from V and 5 bases from J, the gap between germline ends came to 16 bases. The germline V gene encodes CDR1 MNHEY and CDR2 SMNVEV (reference sequence). CDR3 length: 14 residues. This CDR3 is CASMVRLHGDTQYF. Here the CDR3 DNA reads TGTGCCAGCATGGTCCGACTCCACGGAGATACGCAGTATTTT.

The V call is TRBV10-3, the J call TRBJ1-4; tentative D call: TRBD1 (6 bases). The CDR3 loop spans 16 amino acids. Germline V gene lookup returns CDR1 ENHRY and CDR2 SYGVKD. The V end lost 0 bases, the J end lost 4 bases, and 12 bases lay between the germline ends. The CDR3: CAISESPGGLNEKLFF. DNA of the CDR3: TGTGCCATCAGTGAGTCCCCCGGGGGGCTTAATGAAAAACTGTTTTTT.

This clonotype was recorded only once. This chain links TRBV7-9 with TRBJ2-7, with D tentatively TRBD2 (5 bases). V dropped 2 bases and J dropped 4 bases, with 15 bases sitting between them. The CDR3 is 15 amino acids. From germline, CDR1 is SEHNR and CDR2 FQNEAQ (reference sequence). CDR3 protein: CASSLRETGFYEQYF. The CDR3 DNA sequence: TGTGCCAGCAGCTTAAGGGAGACGGGGTTTTACGAGCAGTACTTC.

The CDR3 here is CASSTLTGDTNYEQYF. The CDR3 DNA is TGTGCCAGTAGTACCTTGACAGGGGACACTAACTACGAGCAGTACTTC. V is TRBV19 and J is TRBJ2-7, with 8 bases matching TRBD1. CDR1 is LNHDA, CDR2 SQIVND, per germline (reference sequence). There are 16 residues in the CDR3. The junction had 11 bases not matched to a gene; V was cut back by 4 bases and J by 3 bases.